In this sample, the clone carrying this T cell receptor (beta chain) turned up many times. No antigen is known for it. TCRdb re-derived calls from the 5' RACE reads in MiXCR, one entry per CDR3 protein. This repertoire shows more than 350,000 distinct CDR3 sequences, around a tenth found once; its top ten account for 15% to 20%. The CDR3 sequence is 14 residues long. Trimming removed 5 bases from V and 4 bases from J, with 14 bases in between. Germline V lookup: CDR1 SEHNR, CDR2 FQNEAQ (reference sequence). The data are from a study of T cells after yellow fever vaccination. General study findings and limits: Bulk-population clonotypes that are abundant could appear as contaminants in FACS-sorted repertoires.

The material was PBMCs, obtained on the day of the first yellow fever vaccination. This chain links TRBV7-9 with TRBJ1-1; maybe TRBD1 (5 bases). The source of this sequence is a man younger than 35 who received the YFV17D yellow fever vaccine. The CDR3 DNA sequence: TGTGCCAGCAGCCCAGGGACCCCGGGCACTGAAGCTTTCTTT. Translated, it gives CASSPGTPGTEAFF.